The 14 T cell receptor beta chains given below trace back to one sample, sequenced in a study of beta chain features in type 1 diabetes. The study reverse transcribed the entire isolated RNA, so it sequenced expressed TCRB transcripts. Sequencing used immunoSEQ multiplex PCR; TCRdb keeps in-frame clones, though not all of them. This sample has about 230,000 clones; 9.6% occur once, and the top ten carry 0.034%. Sequencing was done on a sample of naive CD4+ T cells from blood. The receptors stem from a young woman in good health.

This clone was seen ten or more times. The gene calls are TRBV29-1 and TRBJ2-5; D not resolved. Trimming stripped 3 bases from V and 2 bases from J, with 7 bases between. Germline V lookup: CDR1 SQVTM, CDR2 ANQGSEA. CDR3 length equals 12 residues. The CDR3 bases are TGCAGCGTTGACAGTAATCAAGAGACCCAGTACTTC. It encodes CSVDSNQETQYF.

V gene TRBV7-3 combines with J gene TRBJ2-3; 8 bases match TRBD2. Per the germline V gene, CDR1 is SGHTA and CDR2 is FQGTGA. There are 15 residues in the CDR3. The junction had 10 bases not matched to a gene; V was cut back by 5 bases and J by 6 bases. Here the CDR3 reads CASSISGGILDTQYF. CDR3 nucleotide sequence: TGTGCCAGCAGCATAAGCGGGGGCATCTTGGATACGCAGTATTTT. The variable domain in full, completed from reference TRBV7-3 and TRBJ2-3, reads GAGVSQTPSNKVTEKGKYVELRCDPISGHTALYWYRQSLGQGPEFLIYFQGTGAADDSGLPNDRFFAVRPEGSVSTLKIQRTERGDSAVYLCASSISGGILDTQYFGPGTRLTVL.

J is TRBJ2-7 and V is TRBV11-2; TRBD1 is a possible D gene (6 bases). The ends were cut back, 2 bases at V and 5 bases at J, with 16 bases in the middle. CDR3 size: 15 residues. Germline assignment: CDR1 SGHAT and CDR2 FQNNGV. CDR3: CASSLSRGFGNEQYF. In DNA form, the CDR3 reads TGTGCCAGCAGCTTATCTAGGGGGTTTGGGAACGAGCAGTACTTC.

This clone has just a few counts. This rearrangement joins TRBV13 to TRBJ2-4; 8 bases are shared with TRBD2. J was trimmed by 11 bases and V by 4 bases; bases with no gene match: 10. The CDR3 spans 14 residues. CDR1 and CDR2 (germline): PRHDT, FYEKMQ (reference sequence). CDR3: CASSSSAAGGVQYF. The CDR3 nucleotides read TGTGCCAGCAGCTCCTCTGCGGCGGGAGGAGTTCAGTACTTC.

This clone was counted a few times. The CDR3 region has the DNA TGTGCCAGCAATTCGTTTGGGCTAGCGAGCACAGATACGCAGTATTTT. Protein: CASNSFGLASTDTQYF. The chain uses TRBV9 and TRBJ2-3, with a weak D call TRBD2 (6 bases). Deletions cut 6 bases from V and 0 bases from J, with 17 bases between. From germline, CDR1 is SGDLS and CDR2 YYNGEE. The CDR3 totals 16 residues.

This clone was recorded a few times. The V and J genes are TRBV29-1 and TRBJ2-7, with 7 positions matching TRBD1. V shed 1 base and J 4 bases; nucleotides not matched to a gene: 7. The CDR3 has 14 amino acids. The V gene's germline CDR1 is SQVTM and CDR2 ANQGSEA. The CDR3 DNA is TGCAGCGTTGAAGGACGGACAGGTGTATACGAGCAGTACTTC. This codes for CSVEGRTGVYEQYF.

The chain couples TRBV6-1 to TRBJ2-5, with TRBD1 as a possible D gene (5 bases). The length of the CDR3 is 12 residues. Trimming removed 11 bases at V and 2 bases at J, with 12 bases between. CDR1 is MNHNS, CDR2 SASEGT, per germline. As DNA, the CDR3 is TGTGCCGGACAAGGGGATCAAGAGACCCAGTACTTC. Protein product: CAGQGDQETQYF.

The V call is TRBV27, the J call TRBJ2-7, with D possibly TRBD1 on 6 matching bases. The germline V gene encodes CDR1 MNHEY and CDR2 SMNVEV (reference sequence). The length of the CDR3 is 14 residues. The ends were cut back, 6 bases at V and 4 bases at J, with 16 bases in the middle. The CDR3 loop reads CASRERGGWYEQYF. The CDR3 DNA sequence: TGTGCCAGCAGGGAGAGAGGGGGTTGGTACGAGCAGTACTTC.

The CDR3 sequence: CASSYLRTSGENEQFF. CDR3 nucleotides: TGTGCCAGCAGTTACCTACGGACTAGCGGGGAAAATGAGCAGTTCTTC. The chain uses TRBV6-5 and TRBJ2-1, with 12 bases identical to TRBD2. This CDR3 is 16 amino acids long. Unmatched junction bases numbered 6, after V lost 2 bases and J lost 7 bases. CDR1 and CDR2 from the germline V gene are MNHEY and SVGAGI.

The V gene is TRBV6-5, the J gene TRBJ2-5; TRBD2 might be the D (6 bases). Looked up from germline, CDR1 is MNHEY and CDR2 is SVGAGI. Trimming removed 6 bases from V and 5 bases from J, with 13 bases in between. CDR3 size: 13 residues. The CDR3 region is CASSAPGAETQYF. The CDR3 DNA reads as TGTGCCAGCAGCGCACCGGGAGCCGAGACCCAGTACTTC.

DNA for the CDR3: TGTGCCTGGAGTGTACTGCGTAACACCGGGGAGCTGTTTTTT. This sequence encodes CAWSVLRNTGELFF. V and J are TRBV30 and TRBJ2-2; the D is unclear. The V gene's germline CDR1 is GTSNPN and CDR2 SVGIG (reference sequence). The CDR3 sequence is 14 residues long. V was pared by 0 bases and J by 2 bases, with 7 bases between.

The chain links TRBV7-2 to TRBJ1-3; D may be TRBD1 (5 bases). The CDR3 runs 13 residues. Trimming took off 7 bases at V and 8 bases at J, with 15 bases between the two ends. CDR1 is SGHTA, CDR2 FQGNSA, per germline. The CDR3 nucleotides read TGTGCCAGCACCCCGAGCAGGGAGGACACCATATATTTT. Its protein is CASTPSREDTIYF. The complete variable domain, with remaining parts taken from reference TRBV7-2 and TRBJ1-3, reads GAGVSQSPSNKVTEKGKDVELRCDPISGHTALYWYRQSLGQGLEFLIYFQGNSAPDKSGLPSDRFSAERTGGSVSTLTIQRTQQEDSAVYLCASTPSREDTIYFGEGSWLTVV.

This clone turned up a few times. The chain carries TRBV7-9 and TRBJ1-1, with D perhaps TRBD1 (5 bases). Looked up from germline, CDR1 is SEHNR and CDR2 is FQNEAQ (reference sequence). The length of the CDR3 is 14 residues. Trimming shortened V by 4 bases and J by 3 bases, and 12 bases separated the two germline ends. The CDR3 here is CASSSGVFDTEAFF. In DNA form, the CDR3 reads TGTGCCAGCAGCTCGGGGGTTTTTGACACTGAAGCTTTCTTT.

The chain employs TRBV2 and TRBJ1-5, with D unresolved. The germline V and J ends were trimmed by 5 bases and 6 bases, with 11 bases remaining between them. The germline gives CDR1 SNHLY, CDR2 FYNNEI. This CDR3 is built from 13 residues. DNA for the CDR3: TGTGCCAGCAGTTTGCGGGAGGGTCAGCCCCAGCATTTT. Translating gives CASSLREGQPQHF.